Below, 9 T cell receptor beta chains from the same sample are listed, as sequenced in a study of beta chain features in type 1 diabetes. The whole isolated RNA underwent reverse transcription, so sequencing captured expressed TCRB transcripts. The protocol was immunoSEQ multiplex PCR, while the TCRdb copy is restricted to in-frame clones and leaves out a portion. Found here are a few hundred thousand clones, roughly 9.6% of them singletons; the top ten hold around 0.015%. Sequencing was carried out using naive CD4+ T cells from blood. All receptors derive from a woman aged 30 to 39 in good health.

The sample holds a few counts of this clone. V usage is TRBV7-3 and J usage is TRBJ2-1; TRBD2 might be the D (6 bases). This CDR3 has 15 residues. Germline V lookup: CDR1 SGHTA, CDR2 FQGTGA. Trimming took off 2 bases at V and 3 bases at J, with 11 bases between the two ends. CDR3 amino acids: CASSLVRGNYNEQFF. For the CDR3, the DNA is TGTGCCAGCAGCTTAGTTCGCGGGAACTACAATGAGCAGTTCTTC.

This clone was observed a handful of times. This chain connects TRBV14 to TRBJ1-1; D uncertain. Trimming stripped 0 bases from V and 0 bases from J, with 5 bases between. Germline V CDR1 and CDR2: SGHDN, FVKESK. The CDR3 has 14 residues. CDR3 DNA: TGTGCCAGCAGCCAAGATCTATTGAACACTGAAGCTTTCTTT. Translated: CASSQDLLNTEAFF.

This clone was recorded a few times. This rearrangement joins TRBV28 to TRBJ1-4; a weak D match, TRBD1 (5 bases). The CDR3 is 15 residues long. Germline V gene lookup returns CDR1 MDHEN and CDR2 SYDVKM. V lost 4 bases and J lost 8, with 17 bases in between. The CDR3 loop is CASSSSGGGGEKLFF. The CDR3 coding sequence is TGTGCCAGCAGTTCCAGCGGGGGTGGGGGAGAAAAACTGTTTTTT.

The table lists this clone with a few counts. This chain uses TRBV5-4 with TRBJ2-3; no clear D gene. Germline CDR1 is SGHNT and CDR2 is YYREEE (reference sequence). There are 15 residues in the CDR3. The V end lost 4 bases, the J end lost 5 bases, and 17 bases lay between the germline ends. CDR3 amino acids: CASSLDLAVVDTQYF. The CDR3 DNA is TGTGCCAGCAGCCTGGACCTCGCGGTGGTAGATACGCAGTATTTT. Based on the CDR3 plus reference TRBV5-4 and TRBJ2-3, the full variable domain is ETGVTQSPTHLIKTRGQQVTLRCSSQSGHNTVSWYQQALGQGPQFIFQYYREEENGRGNFPPRFSGLQFPNYSSELNVNALELDDSALYLCASSLDLAVVDTQYFGPGTRLTVL.

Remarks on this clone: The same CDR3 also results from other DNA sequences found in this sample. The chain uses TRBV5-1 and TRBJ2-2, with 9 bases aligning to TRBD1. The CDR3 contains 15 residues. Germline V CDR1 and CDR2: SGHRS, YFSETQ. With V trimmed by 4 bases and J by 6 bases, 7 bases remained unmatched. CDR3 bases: TGCGCCAGCAGCCCCCGGGACAGGGTGGCCGGGGAGCTGTTTTTT. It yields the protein CASSPRDRVAGELFF.

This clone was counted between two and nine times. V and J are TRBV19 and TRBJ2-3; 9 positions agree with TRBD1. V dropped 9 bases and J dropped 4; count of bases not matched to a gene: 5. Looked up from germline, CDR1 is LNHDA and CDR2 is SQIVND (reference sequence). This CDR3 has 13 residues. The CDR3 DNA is TGTGCCAGCCGGGACAGGGTACCAGATACGCAGTATTTT. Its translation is CASRDRVPDTQYF.

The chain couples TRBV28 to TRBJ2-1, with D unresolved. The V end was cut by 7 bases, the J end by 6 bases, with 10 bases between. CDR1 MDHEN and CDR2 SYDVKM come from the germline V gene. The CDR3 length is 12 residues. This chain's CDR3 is CASKEVGNEQFF. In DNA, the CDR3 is TGTGCCAGCAAAGAGGTTGGCAATGAGCAGTTCTTC. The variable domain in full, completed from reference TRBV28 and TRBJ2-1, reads DVKVTQSSRYLVKRTGEKVFLECVQDMDHENMFWYRQDPGLGLRLIYFSYDVKMKEKGDIPEGYSVSREKKERFSLILESASTNQTSMYLCASKEVGNEQFFGPGTRLTVL.

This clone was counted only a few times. As DNA, the CDR3 is TGTGCCAGCAGCCCTACCACAGATACGCAGTATTTT. Encoded protein: CASSPTTDTQYF. The chain employs TRBV28 and TRBJ2-3; no clear D gene. The V end was cut by 6 bases, the J end by 2 bases, with 6 bases between. Germline lookup yields CDR1 MDHEN and CDR2 SYDVKM. This CDR3 region has 12 residues.

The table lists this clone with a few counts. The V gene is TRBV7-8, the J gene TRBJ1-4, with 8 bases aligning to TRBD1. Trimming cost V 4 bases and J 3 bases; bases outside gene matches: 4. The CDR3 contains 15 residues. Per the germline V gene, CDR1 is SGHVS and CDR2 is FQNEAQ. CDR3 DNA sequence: TGTGCCAGCAGCTCGGACAGGGTGTCTAATGAAAAACTGTTTTTT. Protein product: CASSSDRVSNEKLFF.